A single sample is the source of the 16 T cell receptor beta chains below, sequenced in a study of OX40 agonist ivuxolimab in advanced cancers. Sequencing used immunoSEQ multiplex PCR; TCRdb keeps in-frame clones, though not all of them. Here the sample spans roughly 70,000 clones, about 91% being singletons. The input for sequencing was CD4+ or CD8+ T cells sorted from blood, taken in a trial of the OX40 agonist ivuxolimab. The receptors come from an adult with an advanced solid tumor such as melanoma, head and neck, liver or kidney cancer.

This sequence joins TRBV7-3 and TRBJ1-1; the D gene is possibly TRBD1 (6 bases). From germline, CDR1 is SGHTA and CDR2 FQGTGA. There are 14 residues in the CDR3. Trimming removed 5 bases from V and 1 base from J, with 11 bases in between. The CDR3 DNA follows: TGTGCCAGCAGCACCACAGGGAGGAACACTGAAGCTTTCTTT. Residues: CASSTTGRNTEAFF.

The chain links TRBV4-2 to TRBJ1-3, with D possibly TRBD1 on 5 matching bases. V dropped 0 bases and J dropped 4 bases, with 13 bases sitting between them. CDR3 length: 16 amino acids. Germline V gives CDR1 LGHNA, CDR2 YNFKEQ. The CDR3 bases are TGTGCCAGCAGCCAAGATGGAGGCCAGGGAGGAAACACCATATATTTT. Its translation: CASSQDGGQGGNTIYF.

The chain joins TRBV7-9 to TRBJ2-5; either TRBD1 or TRBD2 may supply D (5 bases each). The germline V gene has CDR1 SEHNR and CDR2 FQNEAQ (reference sequence). This CDR3 contains 14 residues. The V gene lost 5 bases and the J gene lost 4 bases, with 14 bases spanning the gap. The CDR3, as DNA: TGTGCCAGCAGCCCTCTGGGGGTCGGAGAGACCCAGTACTTC. Amino acids: CASSPLGVGETQYF.

This clone was found a few times. V is TRBV5-6 and J is TRBJ1-2; maybe TRBD1 (5 bases). V was clipped by 2 bases and J by 9 bases, with 23 bases between them. This CDR3 spans 16 amino acids. Germline V gene data show CDR1 as SGHDT and CDR2 as YYEEEE. In DNA form, the CDR3 reads TGTGCCAGCAGCTTAGGTCCGCAAGGGGTCGGGGGACGCTACACCTTC. Translating gives CASSLGPQGVGGRYTF.

The rearrangement links TRBV10-2 to TRBJ1-4; D is perhaps TRBD1 (5 bases). CDR1 and CDR2 (germline): WSHSY, SAAADI. Trimming left V 4 bases short and J 8 bases short, with 17 bases between. The CDR3 is 15 amino acids. The CDR3: CASSGVDTKSEKLFF. Here the CDR3 DNA reads TGCGCCAGCAGTGGCGTGGACACGAAGTCCGAAAAACTGTTTTTT.

The chain employs TRBV5-1 and TRBJ2-7; tentatively, D is TRBD2 (5 bases). The V end lost 0 bases, the J end lost 2 bases, and 12 bases lay between the germline ends. Per germline, CDR1 SGHRS and CDR2 YFSETQ. This CDR3 is 15 amino acids long. The CDR3 bases are TGCGCCAGCAGCTTGGACCCCGGGCGGGCCTACGAGCAGTACTTC. It encodes CASSLDPGRAYEQYF.

This clone is a singleton in its sample. The rearrangement joins TRBV7-2 to TRBJ2-2, with no clear D. Germline V CDR1 and CDR2: SGHTA, FQGNSA. V lost 5 bases, J lost 5 bases, and 15 bases lay in between. CDR3 length: 15 residues. Here the CDR3 reads CASSVPPVRTGELFF. CDR3 nucleotide sequence: TGTGCCAGCAGCGTCCCCCCAGTAAGGACCGGGGAGCTGTTTTTT. The variable domain in full, with the rest retrieved from reference TRBV7-2 and TRBJ2-2, is GAGVSQSPSNKVTEKGKDVELRCDPISGHTALYWYRQSLGQGLEFLIYFQGNSAPDKSGLPSDRFSAERTGGSVSTLTIQRTQQEDSAVYLCASSVPPVRTGELFFGEGSRLTVL.

The chain combines TRBV6-1 with TRBJ1-1; a weak D match, TRBD1 (6 bases). Trimming pared 8 bases from V and 4 bases from J, leaving 17 bases between. Looked up from germline, CDR1 is MNHNS and CDR2 is SASEGT. This CDR3 region has 14 residues. In DNA form, the CDR3 reads TGTGCCAGCGAACGGGGGGCTTCGGGCACTGAAGCTTTCTTT. Protein sequence: CASERGASGTEAFF.

This clone showed up just once. The chain employs TRBV28 and TRBJ2-7, with 8 positions matching TRBD1. This CDR3 contains 13 residues. The germline V gene has CDR1 MDHEN and CDR2 SYDVKM. The V and J ends lost 7 bases and 4 bases, in that order; junction bases with no gene match: 6. CDR3 region: CASTGQGSYEQYF. The CDR3 DNA follows: TGTGCCAGCACAGGACAGGGATCATACGAGCAGTACTTC.

V usage is TRBV7-6 and J usage is TRBJ2-3; D uncertain. The V gene's germline CDR1 is SGHVS and CDR2 FNYEAQ. Trimming left V 6 bases short and J 0 bases short, with 13 bases between. The CDR3 totals 15 residues. The CDR3 nucleotides are TGTGCCAGCAGTTTCCAACCCGCTAGCACAGATACGCAGTATTTT. Translated: CASSFQPASTDTQYF.

This chain uses TRBV11-2 with TRBJ1-1; no clear D gene. The V gene's germline CDR1 is SGHAT and CDR2 FQNNGV. Between the trimmed V and J ends, which lost 1 base and 1 base, there was a span of 10 bases. CDR3 length: 15 residues. The CDR3 loop is CASSLVTRENTEAFF. The CDR3, as DNA: TGTGCCAGCAGCTTAGTGACCCGGGAGAACACTGAAGCTTTCTTT.

The J gene is TRBJ2-5, the V gene TRBV10-3; TRBD2 agrees at 7 bases. Germline V lookup: CDR1 ENHRY, CDR2 SYGVKD. Trimming took 3 bases from V and 5 from J; bases not matched to a gene: 15. There are 17 residues in the CDR3. CDR3 DNA sequence: TGTGCCATCAGTGAACCGACTAGCTCCCAGCGGACGGAGACCCAGTACTTC. It encodes CAISEPTSSQRTETQYF.

The J gene is TRBJ1-4, the V gene TRBV2; a possible D gene is TRBD1 (5 bases). Germline-derived CDR1 and CDR2 are SNHLY and FYNNEI. There are 13 residues in the CDR3. V lost 6 bases, J lost 2 bases, and 7 bases lay in between. The CDR3 is CASSRATNEKLFF. In DNA, the CDR3 is TGTGCCAGCAGCAGGGCTACTAATGAAAAACTGTTTTTT.

The chain couples TRBV6-6 to TRBJ1-4; 11 positions match TRBD1. CDR1 and CDR2 (germline): MNHNY, SVGAGI (reference sequence). Unmatched junction bases numbered 7, after V lost 6 bases and J lost 7 bases. This CDR3 has 15 amino acids. The CDR3 protein is CASRRTGGEGEKLFF. DNA for the CDR3: TGTGCCAGCAGACGGACAGGGGGCGAGGGTGAAAAACTGTTTTTT.

The chain uses TRBV5-1 and TRBJ1-1; D is undetermined. The CDR3 length is 13 residues. The germline V gene has CDR1 SGHRS and CDR2 YFSETQ. With 0 bases removed from V and 11 bases from J, the gap between germline ends came to 14 bases. The CDR3 DNA reads as TGCGCCAGCAGCTTGGAGGACTTCGCTGGCGCTTTCTTT. Its protein product is CASSLEDFAGAFF.

The chain carries TRBV18 and TRBJ2-2; no clear D. CDR3 length: 17 residues. Per the germline V gene, CDR1 is KGHSH and CDR2 is LQKENI. The V gene lost 5 bases and the J gene lost 0 bases, with 16 bases spanning the gap. The CDR3 DNA sequence: TGTGCCAGCTCAGATGGATGGGTCCAAACGAACACCGGGGAGCTGTTTTTT. Residues: CASSDGWVQTNTGELFF. Complete variable domain (other parts from reference TRBV18 and TRBJ2-2): NAGVMQNPRHLVRRRGQEARLRCSPMKGHSHVYWYRQLPEEGLKFMVYLQKENIIDESGMPKERFSAEFPKEGPSILRIQQVVRGDSAAYFCASSDGWVQTNTGELFFGEGSRLTVL.